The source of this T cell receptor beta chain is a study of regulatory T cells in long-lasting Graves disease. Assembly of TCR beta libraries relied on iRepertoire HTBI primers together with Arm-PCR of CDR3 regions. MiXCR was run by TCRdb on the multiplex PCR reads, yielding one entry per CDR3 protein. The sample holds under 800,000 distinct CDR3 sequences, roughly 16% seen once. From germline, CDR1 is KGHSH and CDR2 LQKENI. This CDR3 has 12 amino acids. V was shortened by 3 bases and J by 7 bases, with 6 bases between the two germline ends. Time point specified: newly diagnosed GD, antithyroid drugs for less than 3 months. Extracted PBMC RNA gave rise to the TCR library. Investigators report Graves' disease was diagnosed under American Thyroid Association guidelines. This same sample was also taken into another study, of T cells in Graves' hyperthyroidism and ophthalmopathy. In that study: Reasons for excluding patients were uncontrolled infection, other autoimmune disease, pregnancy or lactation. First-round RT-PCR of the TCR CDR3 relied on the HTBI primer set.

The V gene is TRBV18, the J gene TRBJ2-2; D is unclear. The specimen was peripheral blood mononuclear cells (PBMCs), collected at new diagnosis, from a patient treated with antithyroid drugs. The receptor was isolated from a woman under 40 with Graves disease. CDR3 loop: CASSPPYGELFF. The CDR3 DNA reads TGTGCCAGCTCACCCCCTTACGGGGAGCTGTTTTTT. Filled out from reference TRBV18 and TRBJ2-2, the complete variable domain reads NAGVMQNPRHLVRRRGQEARLRCSPMKGHSHVYWYRQLPEEGLKFMVYLQKENIIDESGMPKERFSAEFPKEGPSILRIQQVVRGDSAAYFCASSPPYGELFFGEGSRLTVL.